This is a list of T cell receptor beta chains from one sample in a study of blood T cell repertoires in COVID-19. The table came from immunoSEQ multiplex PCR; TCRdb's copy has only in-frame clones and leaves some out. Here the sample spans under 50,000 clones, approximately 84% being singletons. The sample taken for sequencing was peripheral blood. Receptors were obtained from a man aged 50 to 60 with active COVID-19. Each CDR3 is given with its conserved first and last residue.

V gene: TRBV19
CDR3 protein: CASSPLSGLTTSGNEQFF

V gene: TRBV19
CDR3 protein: CASSIALREKLFF

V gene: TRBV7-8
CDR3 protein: CASSLTGTGVDTQYF

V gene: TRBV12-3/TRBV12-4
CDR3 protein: CASSGLAGEEQFF

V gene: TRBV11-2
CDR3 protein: CASSLSSGGETQYF

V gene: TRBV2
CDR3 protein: CASSATSGGYTDTQYF

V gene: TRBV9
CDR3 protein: CASSGNTGTGYGYTF

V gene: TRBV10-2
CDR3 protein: CASSFSGELFF

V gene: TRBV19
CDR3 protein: CASSGRTAGGWETQYF

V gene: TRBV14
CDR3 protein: CASSQDGSSGANVLTF

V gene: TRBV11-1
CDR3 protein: CASSPRQGSSYEQYF

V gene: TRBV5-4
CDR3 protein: CASSLVGVVYGYTF

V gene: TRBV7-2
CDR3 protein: CASSPDTGSGNTIYF

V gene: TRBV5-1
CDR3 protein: CASSLVAGDYNEQFF

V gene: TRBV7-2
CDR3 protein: CASSFPGSREQYF

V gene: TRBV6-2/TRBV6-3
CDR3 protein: CASSYSSDGYTF

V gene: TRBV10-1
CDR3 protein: CASSESSGGISYNEQFF

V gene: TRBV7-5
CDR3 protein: CVRSLEVAGVEETQYF

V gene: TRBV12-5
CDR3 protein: CASGLGGSEFYGYTF

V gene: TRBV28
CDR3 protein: CASSPQGYNQPQHF

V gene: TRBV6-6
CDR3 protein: CASSIGTRAYIQYF

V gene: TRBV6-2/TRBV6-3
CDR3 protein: CASSLTGFLGAFF

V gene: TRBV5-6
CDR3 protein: CASSFAGANTGELFF

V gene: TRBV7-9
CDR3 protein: CASSLNQGINEQFF

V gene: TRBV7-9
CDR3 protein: CASSLDSSYNSPLHF

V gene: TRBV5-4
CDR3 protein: CASSLLRGTGELFF

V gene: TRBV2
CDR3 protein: CASSTGRSYNEQFF

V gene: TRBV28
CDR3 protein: CASSFSTSLDTQYF

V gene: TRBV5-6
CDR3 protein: CASTIPWDSTIYGYTF

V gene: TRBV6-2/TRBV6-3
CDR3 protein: CASTPEGYTGELFF

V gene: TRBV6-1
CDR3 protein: CASSDLQGIETNYGYTF

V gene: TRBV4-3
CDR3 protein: CASSQEDWDKNTGELFF

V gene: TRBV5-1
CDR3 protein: CASSSSGTSYGYTF

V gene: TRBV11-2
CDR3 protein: CASSLGVEGRSPLHF

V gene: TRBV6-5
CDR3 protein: CASSGTGGSNQPQHF

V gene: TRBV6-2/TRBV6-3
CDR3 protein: CASSYSRRENTEAFF

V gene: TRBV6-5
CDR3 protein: CASSKDRVLSGYTF

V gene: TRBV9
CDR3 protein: CASSVAQGVRGNTIYF

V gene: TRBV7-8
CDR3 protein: CASSFAGTANEKLFF

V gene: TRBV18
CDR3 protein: CASSPYSPIYEQYF

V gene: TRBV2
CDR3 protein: CASSEGANTEAFF

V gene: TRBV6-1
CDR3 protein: CASSEQFNQPQHF

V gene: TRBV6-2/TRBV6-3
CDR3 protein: CASSYNAGTGKPEAFF

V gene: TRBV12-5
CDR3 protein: CASGLELLAGGDYEQYF

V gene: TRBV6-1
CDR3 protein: CASSETLAGFWEQFF

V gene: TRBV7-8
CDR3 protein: CASSSYRGETQYF

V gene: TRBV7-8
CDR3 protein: CASSLLGGNTGELFF

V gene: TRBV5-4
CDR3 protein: CASSLTHQETQYF

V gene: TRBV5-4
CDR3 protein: CASSRKIAGATDTQYF

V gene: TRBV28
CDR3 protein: CASSVGGSEKLFF

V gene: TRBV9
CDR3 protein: CASSVDGDQETQYF

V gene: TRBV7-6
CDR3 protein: CASSRGLAGGLDKNIQYF

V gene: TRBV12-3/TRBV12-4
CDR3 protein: CASSQAGGYGYTF

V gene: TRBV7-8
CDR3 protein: CASSLRARANTEAFF